These T cell receptor beta chains were read from a single sample in a study of T cell changes during pregnancy in multiple sclerosis. Sequencing used immunoSEQ multiplex PCR; TCRdb keeps in-frame clones, though not all of them. The sample includes about 77,000 clones, roughly 91% of them seen just once. The sequencing here drew on peripheral blood, taken after pregnancy. Every receptor here comes from a female donor in good health, enrolled as a control in a pregnancy study. CDR3s include the opening cysteine and the closing phenylalanine or tryptophan.

j_call cdr3_length v_call cdr3_aa
TRBJ1-6 18 TRBV7-2 CASSPLRGSSSYNSPLHF
TRBJ1-2 13 TRBV10-3 CATGQGEMDGYTF
TRBJ2-5 15 TRBV2 CASRFRTGRQETQYF
TRBJ2-7 13 TRBV30 CAWNDRGPDEQYF
TRBJ2-3 14 TRBV5-1 CASSLLADTDTQYF
TRBJ2-1 14 TRBV29-1 CSVEWDTGYNEQFF
TRBJ2-7 16 TRBV6-5 CASTYSSVGSSYEQYF
TRBJ2-5 13 TRBV29-1 CSVVVWTGKTQYF
TRBJ1-5 14 TRBV7-2 CASSRGGVGQPQHF
TRBJ1-2 13 TRBV19 CASSERGGYGYTF
TRBJ2-7 15 TRBV7-3 CASGEGSGSSYEQYF
TRBJ2-5 15 TRBV5-1 CASSPGTSGGETQYF
TRBJ2-2 15 TRBV30 CAWSGGRLNTGELFF
TRBJ1-4 15 TRBV9 CASSSRTGGLEKLFF
TRBJ2-7 13 TRBV4-1 CASSLGLSYEQYF
TRBJ1-5 15 TRBV9 CASSVEPGINQPQHF
TRBJ2-3 12 TRBV18 CASSRGSDTQYF
TRBJ1-5 16 TRBV2 CASMGTGPWSNQPQHF
TRBJ2-3 14 TRBV28 CASGLAGRTDTQYF
TRBJ1-4 14 TRBV29-1 CSGKQGHAAEKLFF
TRBJ2-6 15 TRBV28 CASSPNTAGANVLTF
TRBJ1-5 14 TRBV2 CASSDRYSNQPQHF
TRBJ2-7 13 TRBV14 CASSQDLAVKVHF
TRBJ2-1 18 TRBV4-1 CASSQGLMWGSGYNEQFF
TRBJ2-5 18 TRBV11-2 CASSLATASGVRQETQYF
TRBJ2-7 14 TRBV6-5 CASSLDRGAYEQYF
TRBJ2-2 14 TRBV25-1 CASRAYANTGELFF
TRBJ2-1 15 TRBV6-5 CASSYGTSGRVEQFF
TRBJ2-1 15 TRBV7-3 CASSWGTSGSLEQFF
TRBJ1-1 15 TRBV7-9 CASSLAGPMNTEAFF
TRBJ1-5 13 TRBV5-5 CASSLGFSQPQHF
TRBJ2-3 18 TRBV21-1 CASSKDSVGGEGTDTQYF
TRBJ2-1 13 TRBV27 CASRRTSYNEQFF
TRBJ1-1 13 TRBV7-6 CASRPWGDTEAFF
TRBJ2-3 15 TRBV6-4 CASSDSSGGADTQYF
TRBJ2-7 12 TRBV30 CAWRNPEYEQYF
TRBJ2-3 16 TRBV5-1 CASSVGVRRLTDTQYF
TRBJ1-2 15 TRBV28 CASSSPSGGADGYTF
TRBJ1-1 15 TRBV27 CASSLYRAVNTEAFF
TRBJ2-7 17 TRBV5-6 CASSPILSSGGPYEQYF
TRBJ1-2 19 TRBV30 CAWSPDPRTGMGPNYGYTF
TRBJ2-4 13 TRBV5-1 CASSTDSKNIQYF
TRBJ1-5 14 TRBV16 CASRRPGDNQPQHF
TRBJ2-7 15 TRBV30 CAWSPWGGGSYEQYF
TRBJ2-3 18 TRBV5-6 CASSLVRSSGGAPDTQYF
TRBJ1-2 13 TRBV11-2 CASSLNGGHGYTF
TRBJ2-3 14 TRBV27 CASSLLDSTDTQYF